This T cell receptor (beta chain) was profiled in a study of blood T cell repertoires in COVID-19. About the study: The cDNA or gDNA used as material had been derived from T cells, B-cell-depleted T cells, or PBMCs.

The study assigned cohorts using participant-reported clinical history. All recovered Cohort 3 donors got two negative PCRs, got clearance, or saw symptom resolution. Germline-derived CDR1 and CDR2 are MNHNS and SASEGT. V lost 6 bases, J lost 0 bases, and 5 bases stayed unmatched. This CDR3 region has 14 residues. Profiled with immunoSEQ multiplex PCR; TCRdb holds only in-frame clones, not every one. Counted here are over 250,000 clones, about 89% occurring once; the ten biggest clones make up approximately 2.4%. The clonotype was recovered from a woman between 18 and 30 years old who had recovered from COVID-19. The specimen was PBMCs or T cells enriched from blood (not recorded which). The gene calls are TRBV6-1 and TRBJ2-7, with TRBD1 identical over 7 bases. CDR3 in DNA: TGTGCCAGCAGGGGGACAGCGGACTCCTACGAGCAGTACTTC. It codes for CASRGTADSYEQYF.